A single TCR beta chain is shown here with its context. Its antigen remains unknown. Sampling times: baseline, cycle 4 day 1, cycle 7 day 1. Repertoires were generated with immunoSEQ multiplex PCR, while TCRdb's copy carries only in-frame clones and drops some. This sample has about 46,000 clones, with more than 85% found just once. The source of the sample is a study of OX40 agonist ivuxolimab in advanced cancers. Study-level information: Of mixed ages from 23 to 79 and averaging around 60 years, the group was approximately 80% male. One hepatocellular carcinoma and two cutaneous melanoma patients partially responded. Whole-study findings and limits: Several nonresponders also turned out to have low normalized T-cell clonal expansion.

CDR3 length equals 16 residues. Trimming at V came to 3 bases and at J to 7 bases, leaving 11 bases not matched to a gene. Germline CDR1 is SGDLS and CDR2 is YYNGEE. This sequence joins TRBV9 and TRBJ2-2; TRBD1 aligns across 8 bases. This sequence originates from an adult with an advanced solid tumor such as melanoma, head and neck, liver or kidney cancer. The sequencing used CD4+ or CD8+ T cells sorted from blood, collected in a trial of the OX40 agonist ivuxolimab. The CDR3 loop reads CASSAPGQEHDGELFF. For the CDR3, the DNA is TGTGCCAGCAGCGCACCGGGACAGGAACATGACGGGGAGCTGTTTTTT.